The 12 T cell receptor beta chains in this list originate from one sample, sequenced in a study of T cells in pancreatic ductal adenocarcinoma. The repertoire was sequenced with immunoSEQ multiplex PCR; TCRdb's copy has only in-frame clones and lacks some. The sample records about 100,000 clones, around 96% being singletons. Surgery without prior neoadjuvant therapy was the treatment of the selected pancreatic ductal adenocarcinoma patients. Sequenced input: PBMCs. These receptors were collected from a human donor with pancreatic ductal adenocarcinoma.

The V call is TRBV7-9, the J call TRBJ2-3; 7 positions match TRBD2. J lost 5 bases, V lost 2 bases, and 7 bases had no gene match. Germline V gives CDR1 SEHNR, CDR2 FQNEAQ (reference sequence). The CDR3 has 15 residues. CDR3 in DNA: TGTGCCAGCAGCTTACCAGCGGGATGGTTAGATACGCAGTATTTT. The encoded protein is CASSLPAGWLDTQYF.

This chain joins TRBV15 and TRBJ2-7; TRBD1 agrees at 11 bases. The CDR3 spans 16 residues. Trimming cost V 0 bases and J 5 bases; bases outside gene matches: 6. Per germline, CDR1 LNHNV and CDR2 YYDKDF (reference sequence). The CDR3 coding sequence is TGTGCCACCAGCAGAGAAGGACAGGGGGCGCGGAACGAGCAGTACTTC. It codes for CATSREGQGARNEQYF.

J is TRBJ1-1 and V is TRBV5-1; D call uncertain. CDR1 and CDR2 from the germline V gene are SGHRS and YFSETQ. The CDR3 sequence is 14 residues long. V was shortened by 2 bases and J by 0 bases, with 8 bases between the two germline ends. The CDR3 nucleotides are TGCGCCAGCAGCTTCGGTTCGGTGAACACTGAAGCTTTCTTT. This gives the protein CASSFGSVNTEAFF.

The chain joins TRBV11-2 to TRBJ2-7, with 9 positions matching TRBD2. J lost 6 bases, V lost 1 base, and 7 bases had no gene match. Looked up from germline, CDR1 is SGHAT and CDR2 is FQNNGV. The CDR3 loop spans 15 amino acids. The CDR3: CASSLVAGGPSEQYF. The CDR3 nucleotides read TGTGCCAGCAGCTTAGTGGCGGGAGGGCCGTCCGAGCAGTACTTC.

The gene calls are TRBV5-1 and TRBJ2-5, with a weak D call TRBD2 (5 bases). From germline, CDR1 is SGHRS and CDR2 YFSETQ. V was clipped by 2 bases and J by 5 bases, with 13 bases between them. The CDR3 loop spans 14 amino acids. For the CDR3, the DNA is TGCGCCAGCAGCTTTCCCGGGGTAGGCGAGACCCAGTACTTC. Translated, it gives CASSFPGVGETQYF. The whole variable domain, filled in from reference TRBV5-1 and TRBJ2-5, reads KAGVTQTPRYLIKTRGQQVTLSCSPISGHRSVSWYQQTPGQGLQFLFEYFSETQRNKGNFPGRFSGRQFSNSRSEMNVSTLELGDSALYLCASSFPGVGETQYFGPGTRLLVL.

The chain uses TRBV7-2 and TRBJ1-3; TRBD1 might be the D (5 bases). This CDR3 comprises 15 residues. From germline, CDR1 is SGHTA and CDR2 FQGNSA. V was pared by 5 bases and J by 4 bases, with 15 bases between. CDR3 nucleotide sequence: TGTGCCAGCAGCGTCGGTGGGGCAGGCGGAAACACCATATATTTT. It translates to CASSVGGAGGNTIYF.

Worth noting for this clone: An end of the junction does not agree with germline; a read error may underlie this. The chain carries TRBV27 and TRBJ2-7; the D gene is possibly TRBD1 (6 bases). Germline CDR1 and CDR2: MNHEY and SMNVEV (reference sequence). The CDR3 length is 13 residues. This CDR3 reads CVTSRGGSYEQHF. DNA of the CDR3: TGTGTCACGTCCAGGGGTGGGTCCTACGAGCAGCACTTC.

The chain has TRBV6-5 and TRBJ2-7, with 7 bases lining up with TRBD2. Trimming cost V 6 bases and J 2 bases; bases outside gene matches: 4. CDR1 MNHEY and CDR2 SVGAGI come from the germline V gene. The CDR3 is 13 residues long. DNA for the CDR3: TGTGCCAGCAGACCTAGCGGCGCCTACGAGCAGTACTTC. Its protein product is CASRPSGAYEQYF.

The chain uses TRBV5-1 and TRBJ1-2, with 7 bases identical to TRBD1. The CDR3 has 15 amino acids. Germline-derived CDR1 and CDR2 are SGHRS and YFSETQ. J was trimmed by 1 base and V by 4 bases; bases with no gene match: 7. CDR3 in amino acids: CASSQGDSRNYGYTF. The DNA of the CDR3 is TGCGCCAGCAGCCAGGGGGACAGCCGTAACTATGGCTACACCTTC.

The V call is TRBV27, the J call TRBJ2-1; D not certain. Germline CDR1 MNHEY, CDR2 SMNVEV (reference sequence). CDR3 size: 12 residues. The V and J ends lost 3 bases and 9 bases respectively, with 9 bases between them. The CDR3 here is CASSFQYSEQFF. Here the CDR3 DNA reads TGTGCCAGCAGTTTCCAGTATTCTGAGCAGTTCTTC.

This clone was seen once. The CDR3, as DNA: TGCGCCAGCAGCCACGGACTAGCGGGAGGGCCCGGGGCCGAGCAGTACTTC. Translation: CASSHGLAGGPGAEQYF. The rearrangement uses TRBV5-1 and TRBJ2-7, with TRBD2 matching 15 bases. The CDR3 covers 17 residues. Germline CDR1 SGHRS, CDR2 YFSETQ. Losses at the gene ends were 4 bases for V and 6 bases for J; bases not matched to a gene: 11. Complete variable domain (other parts from reference TRBV5-1 and TRBJ2-7): KAGVTQTPRYLIKTRGQQVTLSCSPISGHRSVSWYQQTPGQGLQFLFEYFSETQRNKGNFPGRFSGRQFSNSRSEMNVSTLELGDSALYLCASSHGLAGGPGAEQYFGPGTRLTVT.

The CDR3 loop reads CASSEDREGTQYF. CDR3 sequence (DNA): TGTGCCAGCAGTGAAGACAGGGAGGGGACCCAGTACTTC. V usage is TRBV6-1 and J usage is TRBJ2-5, with D possibly matching TRBD2 (7 bases). The CDR3 has 13 residues. Germline V lookup: CDR1 MNHNS, CDR2 SASEGT. V was trimmed by 1 base and J by 7 bases, leaving 10 bases between them.